The 27 T cell receptor beta chains in this list originate from one sample, sequenced in a study of T cell repertoires in cytomegalovirus infection. MiXCR, applied by TCRdb to the reads, yields one record per CDR3 protein. The table shows 750,000 to 900,000 distinct CDR3 sequences, with 29% occurring only once. These receptors have no identified antigens. Source: cultured CD8+ T cells from PBMCs, taken from culture after CMV antigen stimulation. Source of these receptors: a human donor in good health (CMV status not recorded). Some clones in this sample may be carry-over from other donors' samples.

This clonotype has more than one count but fewer than ten. V is TRBV4-3 and J is TRBJ2-5, with 9 bases fitting TRBD2. The V segment lost 3 bases and the J segment 4 bases; nucleotides outside the gene matches: 6. CDR3 length: 15 amino acids. Germline V gene lookup returns CDR1 LGHNA and CDR2 YSLEER. The CDR3 is CASSHSGGARETQYF. In DNA, the CDR3 is TGCGCCAGCAGCCATAGCGGGGGTGCTCGAGAGACCCAGTACTTC.

A few counts support this clonotype. V usage is TRBV19 and J usage is TRBJ1-1, with a possible D match to TRBD1 (5 bases). Germline values: CDR1 LNHDA, CDR2 SQIVND (reference sequence). CDR3 length equals 13 residues. Trimming removed 9 bases at V and 1 base at J, with 12 bases between. DNA of the CDR3: TGTGCCAGCAGAAGAGGGGAGAACACTGAAGCTTTCTTT. Its translation is CASRRGENTEAFF.

J is TRBJ2-1 and V is TRBV7-9; tentatively, D is TRBD2 (6 bases). With 5 bases removed from V and 6 bases from J, the gap between germline ends came to 11 bases. The CDR3 spans 13 residues. Germline V gene data show CDR1 as SEHNR and CDR2 as FQNEAQ (reference sequence). CDR3 nucleotide sequence: TGTGCCAGCAGCATTAGCGGAACCAATGAGCAGTTCTTC. This translates into CASSISGTNEQFF.

V usage is TRBV12-3 or TRBV12-4 and J usage is TRBJ1-2; TRBD1 might be the D (5 bases). The CDR3 consists of 14 residues. V lost 6 bases to trimming and J lost 6 bases, with 17 bases between them. The CDR3 spells CASSPTGPSHGYTF. The CDR3 nucleotides are TGTGCCAGCAGCCCAACAGGACCCAGCCATGGCTACACCTTC.

A few counts support this clonotype. This rearrangement joins TRBV12-3 or TRBV12-4 to TRBJ1-1; the match to TRBD1 covers 8 bases. This CDR3 contains 14 residues. The junction had 5 bases not matched to a gene; V was cut back by 3 bases and J by 5 bases. CDR3 protein: CASSFLTGETEAFF. The CDR3, as DNA: TGTGCCAGCAGTTTTTTGACAGGGGAGACTGAAGCTTTCTTT.

This clonotype was recorded a few times. CDR3 protein: CASSLFGPHRGYLNTQYF. The DNA for the CDR3 is TGTGCCAGCAGCTTGTTCGGTCCACACCGGGGCTATTTGAATACGCAGTATTTT. V is TRBV11-2 and J is TRBJ2-3; D is tentatively TRBD1 or TRBD2 (5 bases each). This CDR3 spans 18 amino acids. Between the trimmed V and J ends, which lost 3 bases and 7 bases, there was a span of 26 bases. CDR1 is SGHAT and CDR2 is FQNNGV in the germline V gene. Based on the CDR3 plus reference TRBV11-2 and TRBJ2-3, the full variable domain is EAGVAQSPRYKIIEKRQSVAFWCNPISGHATLYWYQQILGQGPKLLIQFQNNGVVDDSQLPKDRFSAERLKGVDSTLKIQPAKLEDSAVYLCASSLFGPHRGYLNTQYFGPGTRLTVL.

This clonotype was observed many times. The chain uses TRBV11-2 and TRBJ1-2, with TRBD1 matching over 9 bases. The CDR3 length is 15 residues. V gave up 3 bases and J gave up 4 bases; unmatched junction bases: 6. The germline V gene encodes CDR1 SGHAT and CDR2 FQNNGV. The CDR3 here is CASSFRQGVIYGYTF. CDR3 DNA sequence: TGTGCCAGCAGCTTTAGACAGGGGGTAATCTATGGCTACACCTTC.

This clonotype was observed a few times. V usage is TRBV12-3 or TRBV12-4 and J usage is TRBJ2-2; 9 nucleotides agree with TRBD1. J was trimmed by 4 bases and V by 5 bases; bases with no gene match: 8. The CDR3 has 16 residues. The CDR3: CASSPPGQGITGELFF. CDR3 coding DNA: TGTGCCAGCAGTCCACCGGGACAGGGCATCACCGGGGAGCTGTTTTTT.

The chain joins TRBV27 to TRBJ1-2, with D perhaps TRBD1 (6 bases). The CDR3 contains 12 residues. CDR1 MNHEY and CDR2 SMNVEV come from the germline V gene (reference sequence). V was cut by 10 bases and J by 2 bases, with 11 bases left in between. CDR3 nucleotide sequence: TGTGCCACCCATACAGGGAACTATGGCTACACCTTC. Amino acids: CATHTGNYGYTF.

This clonotype appeared a few times. The rearrangement uses TRBV7-9 and TRBJ1-5; 9 positions match TRBD1. Germline CDR1 and CDR2: SEHNR and FQNEAQ (reference sequence). With 4 bases clipped from V and 8 bases from J, the junction kept 6 bases outside the gene matches. This CDR3 spans 14 amino acids. CDR3 DNA: TGTGCCAGCAGCTCCGACAGGGGGAGGGAGCCCCAGCATTTT. Translated, it gives CASSSDRGREPQHF.

The chain couples TRBV15 to TRBJ2-1; D may be TRBD2 (5 bases). The germline V gene has CDR1 LNHNV and CDR2 YYDKDF (reference sequence). The CDR3 length is 15 residues. V was cut by 5 bases and J by 0 bases, with 11 bases left in between. This chain's CDR3 is CATSLTGSSYNEQFF. In nucleotides, the CDR3 is TGTGCCACCAGCCTTACGGGGTCCTCCTACAATGAGCAGTTCTTC.

This clonotype has just a few counts. The gene calls are TRBV29-1 and TRBJ1-2; D is possibly TRBD1 (6 bases). V lost 8 bases and J 5 bases, leaving 15 bases between the germline ends. This CDR3 contains 12 residues. Germline V gene sequence: CDR1 SQVTM, CDR2 ANQGSEA. The CDR3 DNA reads TGCAGCTTCTTGAGAGGGGGTTATGGCTACACCTTC. Amino acids: CSFLRGGYGYTF.

Many counts were recorded for this clonotype. The chain uses TRBV24-1 and TRBJ1-6, with a possible D match to TRBD1 (5 bases). This CDR3 spans 14 amino acids. V was trimmed by 3 bases and J by 11 bases, leaving 13 bases between them. Per the germline V gene, CDR1 is KGHDR and CDR2 is SFDVKD. CDR3 bases: TGTGCCACCAGTGATGGTCGGGACGGACCACCCCTCCACTTT. Amino acid sequence: CATSDGRDGPPLHF.

Only one count was recorded for this clonotype. V usage is TRBV20-1 and J usage is TRBJ2-1, with a possible D match to TRBD2 (7 bases). This CDR3 spans 15 amino acids. Germline CDR1 reads DFQATT; CDR2 reads SNEGSKA (reference sequence). V dropped 3 bases and J dropped 5 bases, with 17 bases sitting between them. In DNA form, the CDR3 reads TGCAGTGCTAGGGTTGGGAGGGGGGGCAACAATGAGCAGTTCTTC. Translating it yields CSARVGRGGNNEQFF.

This clonotype has only a few counts. The rearrangement links TRBV7-9 to TRBJ2-1; D gene uncertain. Germline CDR1 SEHNR, CDR2 FQNEAQ (reference sequence). The CDR3 totals 15 residues. The germline V and J ends were trimmed by 1 base and 7 bases, with 14 bases remaining between them. The CDR3 coding sequence is TGTGCCAGCAGCTTAGATTGGTTAGGTAATAATGAGCAGTTCTTC. It is translated as CASSLDWLGNNEQFF.

This chain links TRBV19 with TRBJ2-1; the D call may be TRBD1 or TRBD2 (5 bases each). Between the trimmed V and J ends, which lost 3 bases and 9 bases, there was a span of 12 bases. This CDR3 spans 13 amino acids. Germline V CDR1 and CDR2: LNHDA, SQIVND (reference sequence). CDR3: CASSILGESEQFF. DNA for the CDR3: TGTGCCAGTAGTATCTTGGGGGAGAGTGAGCAGTTCTTC.

The rearrangement joins TRBV14 to TRBJ2-7; D is undetermined. CDR1 and CDR2 from the germline V gene are SGHDN and FVKESK. The CDR3 is made up of 12 amino acids. Trimming left V 1 base short and J 3 bases short, with 4 bases between. CDR3 amino acids: CASSQAHYEQYF. The CDR3 DNA follows: TGTGCCAGCAGCCAAGCCCACTACGAGCAGTACTTC.

The V and J genes are TRBV27 and TRBJ2-7; TRBD2 might be the D (6 bases). V lost 4 bases and J 3 bases, leaving 16 bases between the germline ends. Germline V gene lookup returns CDR1 MNHEY and CDR2 SMNVEV (reference sequence). CDR3 size: 15 residues. CDR3 sequence (DNA): TGTGCCAGCAGTTCAACAGCGGGCTCTTTCTACGAGCAGTACGTC. Translated, it gives CASSSTAGSFYEQYV.

The genes are TRBV14 and TRBJ1-6; D is undetermined. Trimming shortened V by 1 base and J by 6 bases, and 10 bases separated the two germline ends. The germline V gene encodes CDR1 SGHDN and CDR2 FVKESK. CDR3 length: 15 residues. DNA of the CDR3: TGTGCCAGCAGCCAAGGGAAGAGCGCTAATTCACCCCTCCACTTT. It specifies CASSQGKSANSPLHF.

The CDR3 here is CASSPAAGGNQPQHF. The CDR3 region has the DNA TGTGCCAGCAGTCCCGCCGCGGGGGGCAATCAGCCCCAGCATTTT. V is TRBV27 and J is TRBJ1-5; maybe TRBD1 (5 bases). V lost 5 bases to trimming and J lost 2 bases, with 13 bases between them. Germline CDR1 reads MNHEY; CDR2 reads SMNVEV (reference sequence). CDR3 length equals 15 residues.

J is TRBJ1-1 and V is TRBV29-1; unclear D gene. Per the germline V gene, CDR1 is SQVTM and CDR2 is ANQGSEA. This CDR3 comprises 15 residues. The germline V and J ends were trimmed by 3 bases and 0 bases, with 14 bases remaining between them. The CDR3 region has the DNA TGCAGCGTTGATAATTTTTGGGCCTTGAACACTGAAGCTTTCTTT. It yields the protein CSVDNFWALNTEAFF. The full variable domain, rest sourced from reference TRBV29-1 and TRBJ1-1, is SAVISQKPSRDICQRGTSLTIQCQVDSQVTMMFWYRQQPGQSLTLIATANQGSEATYESGFVIDKFPISRPNLTFSTLTVSNMSPEDSSIYLCSVDNFWALNTEAFFGQGTRLTVV.

The V call is TRBV27, the J call TRBJ2-1; 9 nucleotides match TRBD1. Germline CDR1 and CDR2: MNHEY and SMNVEV (reference sequence). The length of the CDR3 is 14 residues. V lost 6 bases, J lost 4 bases, and 4 bases stayed unmatched. CDR3 residues: CASRDRGIYNEQFF. The CDR3 coding sequence is TGTGCCAGCAGAGACAGGGGGATTTACAATGAGCAGTTCTTC.

This clonotype came up a few times. The rearrangement joins TRBV10-3 to TRBJ1-2, with D possibly being TRBD1 (6 bases). Germline CDR1 is ENHRY and CDR2 is SYGVKD. Trimming left V 0 bases short and J 8 bases short, with 16 bases between. The CDR3 has 15 residues. CDR3 nucleotides: TGTGCCATCAGTGAGTCGAGGACAGCCCATAGGGGCTACACCTTC. It yields the protein CAISESRTAHRGYTF.

This clonotype was picked up many times. The chain recombines TRBV7-8 with TRBJ1-5; TRBD1 might be the D (5 bases). The germline V and J ends were trimmed by 2 bases and 9 bases, with 23 bases remaining between them. This CDR3 is built from 17 residues. Per germline, CDR1 SGHVS and CDR2 FQNEAQ. CDR3 sequence (DNA): TGTGCCAGCAGCTTACGGGACGCGGGGGAGCCGACCGGGCCCCAGCATTTT. Protein: CASSLRDAGEPTGPQHF.

The CDR3 region has the DNA TGCGCCAGCAGCCAAGGACTGCCCCAAAGCAATGAGCAGTTCTTC. Residues: CASSQGLPQSNEQFF. The chain carries TRBV4-1 and TRBJ2-1; no clear D. Looked up from germline, CDR1 is MGHRA and CDR2 is YSYEKL. The CDR3 spans 15 residues. V was trimmed by 1 base and J by 6 bases, leaving 13 bases between them.

The gene calls are TRBV7-6 and TRBJ1-5, with D possibly TRBD1 on 6 matching bases. V was shortened by 5 bases and J by 2 bases, with 10 bases between the two germline ends. The CDR3 extends over 14 amino acids. Germline CDR1 is SGHVS and CDR2 is FNYEAQ. CDR3 loop: CASSAEGGNQPQHF. Written as DNA, the CDR3 is TGTGCCAGCAGCGCCGAGGGGGGCAATCAGCCCCAGCATTTT.

V is TRBV25-1 and J is TRBJ2-3, with 9 positions matching TRBD2. The V segment lost 8 bases and the J segment 1 base; nucleotides outside the gene matches: 13. In germline, CDR1 is MGHDK, CDR2 SYGVNS. The CDR3 is made up of 17 amino acids. The CDR3 DNA sequence: TGTGCCAGCCGCCCGAGCCAGCGGGGGGACGGCACAGATACGCAGTATTTT. Translating it yields CASRPSQRGDGTDTQYF.